Below are 12 T cell receptor beta chains sequenced from a single sample in a study of chemoradiotherapy in HPV16-positive cancers. Repertoires were generated with immunoSEQ multiplex PCR, while TCRdb's copy carries only in-frame clones and drops some. The sample contains some 17,000 clones, 90% of which appear only once. The sequencing here drew on blood, taken from a patient who underwent chemoradiotherapy. These receptors all stem from a human donor with HPV-associated anogenital cancer.

The rearrangement links TRBV6-6 to TRBJ1-2, with unresolved D. V dropped 6 bases and J dropped 8 bases, with 16 bases sitting between them. The CDR3 has 13 residues. CDR1 and CDR2 (germline): MNHNY, SVGAGI (reference sequence). The CDR3: CASRQSLPLGYTF. Here the CDR3 DNA reads TGTGCCAGCAGGCAATCTCTACCTTTGGGCTACACCTTC.

The V gene is TRBV7-8, the J gene TRBJ1-2; D call uncertain. This CDR3 has 14 residues. V dropped 4 bases and J dropped 4 bases, with 13 bases sitting between them. The germline V gene has CDR1 SGHVS and CDR2 FQNEAQ. The CDR3 bases are TGTGCCAGCAGCTCCCAACAAGGAATCTATGGCTACACCTTC. This codes for CASSSQQGIYGYTF.

The chain couples TRBV2 to TRBJ1-2, with D perhaps matching TRBD1 (6 bases). The CDR3 is 14 amino acids. Trimming removed 3 bases at V and 8 bases at J, with 16 bases between. Germline V CDR1 and CDR2: SNHLY, FYNNEI. DNA for the CDR3: TGTGCCAGCAGTGAGGGCAGGGGAGTGGAAGGCTACACCTTC. It encodes CASSEGRGVEGYTF.

The chain recombines TRBV11-2 with TRBJ2-7; 8 bases line up with TRBD2. Germline assignment: CDR1 SGHAT and CDR2 FQNNGV. This CDR3 has 15 residues. With 5 bases clipped from V and 5 bases from J, the junction kept 11 bases outside the gene matches. CDR3 sequence reads: CASSQSPSGGDEQYV. The CDR3 DNA sequence: TGTGCCAGCAGCCAAAGCCCCAGCGGGGGCGACGAGCAGTACGTC.

This chain joins TRBV10-1 and TRBJ2-2; 11 bases are a match to TRBD2. The V and J ends lost 6 bases and 1 base, in that order; junction bases with no gene match: 10. Germline V gene data show CDR1 as WNHNN and CDR2 as SYGVQD (reference sequence). The CDR3 contains 18 residues. CDR3 nucleotide sequence: TGCGCCAGCAGACTAGCGGGGGCCGATAAATTGAACACCGGGGAGCTGTTTTTT. This translates into CASRLAGADKLNTGELFF.

The rearrangement joins TRBV11-2 to TRBJ2-2; no clear D gene. The V gene lost 6 bases and the J gene lost 3 bases, with 5 bases spanning the gap. The length of the CDR3 is 12 residues. CDR1 is SGHAT, CDR2 FQNNGV, per germline. The CDR3 nucleotides are TGTGCCAGCAGTCCGGACACCGGGGAGCTGTTTTTT. Its translation is CASSPDTGELFF. Drawing the rest from reference TRBV11-2 and TRBJ2-2, the complete variable domain is EAGVAQSPRYKIIEKRQSVAFWCNPISGHATLYWYQQILGQGPKLLIQFQNNGVVDDSQLPKDRFSAERLKGVDSTLKIQPAKLEDSAVYLCASSPDTGELFFGEGSRLTVL.

The chain uses TRBV18 and TRBJ1-5; the D is unclear. Between the trimmed V and J ends, which lost 2 bases and 4 bases, there was a span of 18 bases. CDR1 is KGHSH and CDR2 is LQKENI in the germline V gene. CDR3 size: 17 residues. Written as DNA, the CDR3 is TGTGCCAGCTCACCAATCCCCCCACAGCAAGAAAATCAGCCCCAGCATTTT. This encodes CASSPIPPQQENQPQHF.

V usage is TRBV7-7 and J usage is TRBJ2-3; 9 bases align to TRBD2. The CDR3 has 15 residues. Germline V gene data show CDR1 as SSHAT and CDR2 as FNYEAQ (reference sequence). V lost 1 base and J lost 7; bases outside the gene matches: 6. This CDR3 reads CASSLGAGGGNTQYF. The CDR3 DNA is TGTGCCAGCAGCTTAGGAGCGGGGGGTGGAAATACGCAGTATTTT.

The V call is TRBV14, the J call TRBJ1-1, with TRBD1 matching over 8 bases. The V gene's germline CDR1 is SGHDN and CDR2 FVKESK. The CDR3 length is 15 residues. The V and J ends lost 5 bases and 4 bases, in that order; junction bases with no gene match: 9. The CDR3 coding sequence is TGTGCCAGCAGCTCCGTTAACACAGGGGGCACTGAAGCTTTCTTT. Protein product: CASSSVNTGGTEAFF.

This chain joins TRBV5-1 and TRBJ2-5, with D maybe TRBD1 (6 bases). This CDR3 is 18 amino acids long. Trimming took 4 bases from V and 5 from J, leaving 27 bases between them. CDR1 and CDR2 (germline): SGHRS, YFSETQ. Written as DNA, the CDR3 is TGCGCCAGCAGCAAACGGCTAAAAACACAGGGTGGGGAGGAGACCCAGTACTTC. It is translated as CASSKRLKTQGGEETQYF. The whole variable domain, remainder taken from reference TRBV5-1 and TRBJ2-5, is KAGVTQTPRYLIKTRGQQVTLSCSPISGHRSVSWYQQTPGQGLQFLFEYFSETQRNKGNFPGRFSGRQFSNSRSEMNVSTLELGDSALYLCASSKRLKTQGGEETQYFGPGTRLLVL.

A single count supports this clone. The rearrangement joins TRBV20-1 to TRBJ2-7, with D tentatively TRBD2 (5 bases). Looked up from germline, CDR1 is DFQATT and CDR2 is SNEGSKA (reference sequence). Trimming shortened V by 5 bases and J by 6 bases, and 11 bases separated the two germline ends. There are 11 residues in the CDR3. CDR3 amino acids: CSAGRLAEQYF. In DNA form, the CDR3 reads TGCAGTGCTGGGAGACTGGCCGAGCAGTACTTC.

V usage is TRBV5-1 and J usage is TRBJ2-3; possibly TRBD1 for D (5 bases). CDR3 size: 14 residues. V dropped 3 bases and J dropped 3 bases, with 11 bases sitting between them. Germline V gene sequence: CDR1 SGHRS, CDR2 YFSETQ. CDR3 nucleotides: TGCGCCAGCAGCTGGGGCTCTCCGACAGATACGCAGTATTTT. It yields the protein CASSWGSPTDTQYF.